This T cell receptor beta chain emerged from a study of blood T cell repertoires in COVID-19. Using immunoSEQ multiplex PCR, the repertoire was profiled, and TCRdb retains in-frame clones only, with some absent. The sample lists 180,000 or so clones, about 88% occurring once. This clone occurred many times. This CDR3 has 15 residues. Trimming removed 7 bases from V and 9 bases from J, with 19 bases in between. Per the germline V gene, CDR1 is SGHTA and CDR2 is FQGNSA. This TCR came from a man between 18 and 35 years old with acute or convalescent COVID-19. The chain couples TRBV7-2 to TRBJ1-6; D possibly corresponds to TRBD1 (6 bases). The sequencing sample was made of peripheral blood. CDR3 sequence: CASNQNGGASSPLHF. The CDR3 DNA sequence: TGTGCCAGCAACCAAAATGGGGGCGCATCTTCACCCCTCCACTTT.